This passage covers 2 T cell receptor beta chains from one sample sequenced in a study of T cells in localized non-small cell lung cancer. Repertoires were generated with immunoSEQ multiplex PCR, while TCRdb's copy carries only in-frame clones and drops some. Of 35,000 to 40,000 clones listed, 88% are singletons. The sequences come from peripheral blood, collected before any cancer treatment. Every receptor here comes from a woman aged 40-75 years with stage I lung adenocarcinoma.

The rearrangement links TRBV27 to TRBJ2-3; 9 nucleotides align to TRBD2. V was clipped by 2 bases and J by 2 bases; unmatched bases: 8. The CDR3 spans 17 residues. Germline V lookup: CDR1 MNHEY, CDR2 SMNVEV (reference sequence). Written as DNA, the CDR3 is TGTGCCAGCAGTTTAGGGGTTTTAGCGGGAGCCACAGATACGCAGTATTTT. Protein: CASSLGVLAGATDTQYF.

This chain links TRBV21-1 with TRBJ2-3; the table assigns TRBD1, which was not confirmed against the DNA. TRBV21-1 is given as a pseudogene. The CDR3 is 15 residues long. CDR3 loop: CASSNHRGLPDTQYF. The CDR3 DNA reads TGTGCCAGCAGCAACCACAGGGGTTTACCAGATACGCAGTATTTT.